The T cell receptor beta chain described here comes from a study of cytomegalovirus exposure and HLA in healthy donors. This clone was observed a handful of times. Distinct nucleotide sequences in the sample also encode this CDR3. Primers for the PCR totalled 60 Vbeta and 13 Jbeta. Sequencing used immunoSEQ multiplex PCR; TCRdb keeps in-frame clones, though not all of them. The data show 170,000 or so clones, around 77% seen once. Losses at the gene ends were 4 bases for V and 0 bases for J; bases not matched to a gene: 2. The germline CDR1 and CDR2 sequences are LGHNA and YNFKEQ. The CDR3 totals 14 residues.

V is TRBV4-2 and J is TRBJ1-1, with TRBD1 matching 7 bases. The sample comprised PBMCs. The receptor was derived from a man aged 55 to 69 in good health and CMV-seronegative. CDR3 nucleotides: TGTGCCAGCAGCCCGGGACAGCTGAACACTGAAGCTTTCTTT. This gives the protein CASSPGQLNTEAFF.